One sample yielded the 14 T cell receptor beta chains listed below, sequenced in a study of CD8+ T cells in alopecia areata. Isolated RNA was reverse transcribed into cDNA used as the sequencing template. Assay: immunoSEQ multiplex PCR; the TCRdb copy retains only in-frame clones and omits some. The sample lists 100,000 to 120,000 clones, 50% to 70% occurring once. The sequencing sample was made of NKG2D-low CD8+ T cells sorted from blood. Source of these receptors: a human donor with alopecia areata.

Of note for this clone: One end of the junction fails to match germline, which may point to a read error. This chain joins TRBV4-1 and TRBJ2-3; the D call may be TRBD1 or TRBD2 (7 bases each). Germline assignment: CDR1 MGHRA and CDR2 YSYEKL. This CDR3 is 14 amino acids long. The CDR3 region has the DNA TGTGCCAGCAGCAGGGGGGGGCCGGGAGATACGCAGTATTTT. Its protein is CASSRGGPGDTQYF.

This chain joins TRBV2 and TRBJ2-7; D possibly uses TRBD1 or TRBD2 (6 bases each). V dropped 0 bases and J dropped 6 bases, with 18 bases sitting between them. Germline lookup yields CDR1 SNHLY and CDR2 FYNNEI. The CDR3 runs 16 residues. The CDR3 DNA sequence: TGTGCCAGCAGTGAAGCGTCTGGGGGGCTGGATGGCGAGCAGTACTTC. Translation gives CASSEASGGLDGEQYF.

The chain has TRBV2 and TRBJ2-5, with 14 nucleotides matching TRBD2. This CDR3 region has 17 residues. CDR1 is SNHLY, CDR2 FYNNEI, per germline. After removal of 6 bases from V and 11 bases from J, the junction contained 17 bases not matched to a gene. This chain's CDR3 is CASRGTSGSGPYWEQYF. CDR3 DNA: TGTGCCAGCAGGGGGACTAGCGGGAGTGGGCCGTACTGGGAGCAGTACTTC. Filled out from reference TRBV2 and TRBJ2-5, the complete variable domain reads EPEVTQTPSHQVTQMGQEVILRCVPISNHLYFYWYRQILGQKVEFLVSFYNNEISEKSEIFDDQFSVERPDGSNFTLKIRSTKLEDSAMYFCASRGTSGSGPYWEQYFGPGTRLLVL.

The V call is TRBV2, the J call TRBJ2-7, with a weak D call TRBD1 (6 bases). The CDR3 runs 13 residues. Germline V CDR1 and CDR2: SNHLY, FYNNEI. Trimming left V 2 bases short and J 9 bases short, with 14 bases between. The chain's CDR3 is CASSEWQGTRQYF. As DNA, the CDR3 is TGTGCCAGCAGTGAATGGCAGGGGACGAGGCAGTACTTC.

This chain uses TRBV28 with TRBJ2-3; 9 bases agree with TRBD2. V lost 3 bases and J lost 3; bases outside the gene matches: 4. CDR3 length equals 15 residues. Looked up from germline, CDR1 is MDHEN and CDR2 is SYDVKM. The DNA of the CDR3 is TGTGCCAGCAGTTTTAGGCGGGAGGGAACAGATACGCAGTATTTT. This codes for CASSFRREGTDTQYF.

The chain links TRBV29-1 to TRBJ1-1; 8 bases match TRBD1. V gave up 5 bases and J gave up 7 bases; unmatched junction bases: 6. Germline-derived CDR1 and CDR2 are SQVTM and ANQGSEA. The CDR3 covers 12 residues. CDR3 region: CSVKSGTGEAFF. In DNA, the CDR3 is TGCAGCGTTAAGTCGGGGACAGGTGAAGCTTTCTTT.

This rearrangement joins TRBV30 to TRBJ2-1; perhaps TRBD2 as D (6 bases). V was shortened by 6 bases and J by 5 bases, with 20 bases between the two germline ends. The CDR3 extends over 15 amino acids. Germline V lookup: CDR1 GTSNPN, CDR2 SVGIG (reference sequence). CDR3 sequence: CACNTRERADNEQFF. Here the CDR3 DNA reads TGTGCCTGCAATACTCGGGAGAGAGCTGACAATGAGCAGTTCTTC.

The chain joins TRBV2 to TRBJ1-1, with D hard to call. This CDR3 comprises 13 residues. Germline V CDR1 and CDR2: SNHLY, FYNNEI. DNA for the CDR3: TGTGCGAGGCAACGTACTCAGAACACTGAAGCTTTCTTT. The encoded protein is CARQRTQNTEAFF.

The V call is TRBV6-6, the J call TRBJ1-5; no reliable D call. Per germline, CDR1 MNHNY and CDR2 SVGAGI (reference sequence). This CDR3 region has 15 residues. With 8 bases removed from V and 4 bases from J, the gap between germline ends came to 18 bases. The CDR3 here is CASAARGRENQPQHF. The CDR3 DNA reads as TGTGCCAGCGCAGCGCGAGGAAGGGAGAATCAGCCCCAGCATTTT.

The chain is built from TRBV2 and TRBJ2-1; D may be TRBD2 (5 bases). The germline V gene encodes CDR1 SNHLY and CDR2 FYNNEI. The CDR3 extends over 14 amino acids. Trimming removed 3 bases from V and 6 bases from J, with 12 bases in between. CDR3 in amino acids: CASSDRTQANEQFF. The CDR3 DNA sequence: TGTGCCAGCAGTGACCGGACTCAAGCCAATGAGCAGTTCTTC.

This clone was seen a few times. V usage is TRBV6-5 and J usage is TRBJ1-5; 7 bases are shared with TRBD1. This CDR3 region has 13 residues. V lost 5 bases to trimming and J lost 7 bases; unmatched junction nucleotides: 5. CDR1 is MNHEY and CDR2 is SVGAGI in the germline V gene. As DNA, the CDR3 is TGTGCCAGCAGTGTAGGGACAGCGCAGCCCCAGCATTTT. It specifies CASSVGTAQPQHF.

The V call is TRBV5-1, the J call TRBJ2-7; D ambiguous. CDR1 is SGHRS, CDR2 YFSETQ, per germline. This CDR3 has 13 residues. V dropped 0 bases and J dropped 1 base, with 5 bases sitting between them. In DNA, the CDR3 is TGCGCCAGCAGCTTGGTGTCTTCCTACGAGCAGTACTTC. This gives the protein CASSLVSSYEQYF.

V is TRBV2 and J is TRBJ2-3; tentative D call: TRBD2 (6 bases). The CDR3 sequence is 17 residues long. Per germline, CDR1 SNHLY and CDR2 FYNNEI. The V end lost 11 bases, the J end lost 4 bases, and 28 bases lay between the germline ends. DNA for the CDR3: TGTGCCGGACCGGACTCCTGGGCCGGGAGTACGTCAGATACGCAGTATTTT. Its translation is CAGPDSWAGSTSDTQYF. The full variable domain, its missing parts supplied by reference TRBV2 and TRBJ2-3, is EPEVTQTPSHQVTQMGQEVILRCVPISNHLYFYWYRQILGQKVEFLVSFYNNEISEKSEIFDDQFSVERPDGSNFTLKIRSTKLEDSAMYFCAGPDSWAGSTSDTQYFGPGTRLTVL.

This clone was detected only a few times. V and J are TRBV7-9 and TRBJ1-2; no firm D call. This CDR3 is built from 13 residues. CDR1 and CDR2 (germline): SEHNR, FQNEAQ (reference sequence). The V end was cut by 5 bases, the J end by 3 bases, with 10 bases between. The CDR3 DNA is TGTGCCAGCAGCCCCCCCGGGGACTATGGCTACACCTTC. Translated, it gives CASSPPGDYGYTF.